Listed below are T cell receptor beta chains from one sample, sequenced in a study of CD8 T cells in Susac syndrome. Using its own MiXCR run on the immunoSEQ multiplex PCR reads, TCRdb lists one record per CDR3 protein. Counted here are 69,000 or so distinct CDR3 sequences, approximately 96% occurring once; the ten biggest clones make up 0.56%. Sequenced: CD8+ T cells from PBMCs. The receptors stem from a human donor with multiple sclerosis. Both conserved end residues are part of each CDR3. Some rows mark clone size as missing; the rest say once, few, many or name a class of expanded clone.

abundance	j_gene	v_gene	CDR3aa
NA	TRBJ2-3	TRBV7-9	CASSPTGADTQYF
few	TRBJ1-2	TRBV6-5	CASSYGPTPSSNYGYTF
NA	TRBJ2-3	TRBV3-1	CASSRTSDPTDTQYF
NA	TRBJ2-5	TRBV7-2	CASSQNIYELGETQYF
NA	TRBJ2-7	TRBV30	CAWSDPNRSYEQYF
NA	TRBJ2-7	TRBV28	CASSPPDSSETNYEQYF
once	TRBJ1-1	TRBV27	CASSFGQHYEAFF
NA	TRBJ2-2	TRBV4-1	CASSQARGTGELFF
NA	TRBJ1-5	TRBV27	CASSLNAGGGSNQPQHF
NA	TRBJ2-1	TRBV29-1	CSVGTLSNEQFF
NA	TRBJ2-1	TRBV13	CASSLVRDRGLDEQFF
NA	TRBJ2-1	TRBV5-4	CASSPLARGETEQFF
NA	TRBJ2-5	TRBV4-1	CASSQDRSGQETQYF
NA	TRBJ2-2	TRBV2	CASSQTVNTGELFF
NA	TRBJ2-1	TRBV15	CATSTTLTGASSYNEQFF
NA	TRBJ1-2	TRBV5-1	CASTTGTAEYGYTF
NA	TRBJ1-1	TRBV29-1	CSVEPGRGEAFF